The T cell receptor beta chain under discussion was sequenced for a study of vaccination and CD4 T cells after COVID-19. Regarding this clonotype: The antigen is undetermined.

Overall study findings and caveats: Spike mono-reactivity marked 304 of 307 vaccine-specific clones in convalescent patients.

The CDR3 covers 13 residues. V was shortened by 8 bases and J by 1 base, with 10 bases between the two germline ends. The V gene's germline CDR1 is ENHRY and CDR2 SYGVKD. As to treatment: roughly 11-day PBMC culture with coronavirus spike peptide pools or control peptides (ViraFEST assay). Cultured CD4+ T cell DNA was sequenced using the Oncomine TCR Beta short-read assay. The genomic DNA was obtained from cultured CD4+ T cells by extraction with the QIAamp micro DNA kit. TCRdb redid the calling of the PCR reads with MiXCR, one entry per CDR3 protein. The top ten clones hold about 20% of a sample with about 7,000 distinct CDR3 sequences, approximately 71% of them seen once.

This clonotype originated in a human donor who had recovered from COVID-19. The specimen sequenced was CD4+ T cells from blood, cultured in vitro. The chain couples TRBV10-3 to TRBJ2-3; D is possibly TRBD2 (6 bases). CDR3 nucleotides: TGTGCCATCGGGAGGTTCGGCACAGATACGCAGTATTTT. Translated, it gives CAIGRFGTDTQYF.